A selection of T cell receptor beta chains follows, all from one sample in a study of CD8 T cells in ankylosing spondylitis. TCRdb called the 5' RACE reads again in MiXCR, with one record for every CDR3 protein. The sample consists of under 850,000 distinct CDR3 sequences, around 19% of them appearing once. Input material: blood, either unsorted or a sorted T cell fraction (not recorded which). These receptors came from a male donor with ankylosing spondylitis. CDR3s include the opening cysteine and the closing phenylalanine or tryptophan. The D gene is left open where the match is weak. Where a row states a size, it is once, few, many or the class of an expanded clone; other rows omit it.

j_gene,v_gene,d_gene,abundance,CDR3nt,CDR3aa
TRBJ1-3,TRBV5-6,.,few,TGTGCCAGCAGCTTGGGGAGGTTCGCTGGAAACACCATATATTTT,CASSLGRFAGNTIYF
TRBJ1-4,TRBV10-3,.,few,TGTGCCATCAGTCCCGGGGCCTCAACTAATGAAAAACTGTTTTTT,CAISPGASTNEKLFF
TRBJ1-1,TRBV10-3,.,.,TGTGCCATCAGTGTTAACAGGGAGAACACTGAAGCTTTCTTT,CAISVNRENTEAFF
TRBJ2-7,TRBV20-1,.,.,TGCAGTGCTAGAGACCTGGCCCCCTACGAGCAGTACTTC,CSARDLAPYEQYF
TRBJ2-6,TRBV5-1,.,many,TGCGCCAGCAGCTTCGGTACTGCTGGGGCCAACGTCCTGACTTTC,CASSFGTAGANVLTF
TRBJ1-1,TRBV29-1,.,.,TGCAGCGCGCTGCGGGGGAACACTGAAGCTTTCTTT,CSALRGNTEAFF
TRBJ2-7,TRBV29-1,TRBD2,few,TGCAGCGTGAAGGGACTATTATACCGGGAGCAGTACTTC,CSVKGLLYREQYF
TRBJ1-3,TRBV18,TRBD1,few,TGTGCCAGCTCACCATCGACGGGGGGACAGAGCTCTGGAAACACCATATATTTT,CASSPSTGGQSSGNTIYF
TRBJ1-6,TRBV10-3,.,few,TGTGCCATCAGTAGGGGTACGGATTCACCCCTCCACTTT,CAISRGTDSPLHF
TRBJ2-1,TRBV4-2,TRBD2,.,TGTGCCAGCAGCCAAGATCGGGCTAGCGGGATCAATGAGCAGTTCTTC,CASSQDRASGINEQFF
TRBJ2-5,TRBV19,.,.,TGTGCCAGTACTCAGAGTCCCTTCCAAGAGACCCAGTACTTC,CASTQSPFQETQYF
TRBJ1-1,TRBV27,.,few,TGTGCCAGCAGTGTTACAGGGATCACTGAAGCTTTCTTT,CASSVTGITEAFF
TRBJ2-7,TRBV27,TRBD2,few,TGTGCCAGCAGTCAGGGTAGCGGGAGGGCCTCTCCTGGCGAGCAGTACTTC,CASSQGSGRASPGEQYF
TRBJ1-5,TRBV6-1,TRBD1,few,TGTGCCAGCAGTGAAGAGCCCCAGGGGGTCTCGGGCAATCAGCCCCAGCATTTT,CASSEEPQGVSGNQPQHF
TRBJ2-1,TRBV27,TRBD1,many,TGTGCCAGCAGTATACGACAGGGGGCAGGTGAGCAGTTCTTC,CASSIRQGAGEQFF
TRBJ2-3,TRBV15,.,few,TGTGCCACCAGCAGTTTTGGCGGGAGCACAGATACGCAGTATTTT,CATSSFGGSTDTQYF
TRBJ2-3,TRBV9,TRBD2,.,TGTGCCAGCAGCGCCCGACTAGCGGGGGGGCATGGAACGCAGTATTTT,CASSARLAGGHGTQYF
TRBJ1-1,TRBV20-1,.,few,TGCAGTGCTAGAAGGATACCGGGGGACACTGAAGCTTTCTTT,CSARRIPGDTEAFF
TRBJ2-7,TRBV30,.,.,TGTGCCTGGGGAGAGGTATCCCTCTACGAGCAGTACTTC,CAWGEVSLYEQYF
TRBJ2-1,TRBV29-1,TRBD2,few,TGCAGCGTACTAGCGGGCCACTCCTACAATGAGCAGTTCTTC,CSVLAGHSYNEQFF
TRBJ2-7,TRBV27,.,.,TGTGCCAGCAGTTTTCGCCGGTTCGGCTCCTACGAGCAGTACTTC,CASSFRRFGSYEQYF
TRBJ2-7,TRBV12-3/TRBV12-4,.,many,TGTGCCAGCAGCCTCTGGGGGGTCTACGAGCAGTACTTC,CASSLWGVYEQYF
TRBJ2-1,TRBV13,TRBD2,few,TGTGCCAGCAGCTCCGGGCTAGCGGGGGGTGAAGGAATGCAATACAATGAGCAGTTCTTC,CASSSGLAGGEGMQYNEQFF
TRBJ1-1,TRBV5-6,.,.,TGTGCCAGCAGCTTGGCCCAGGAGTTTGAAGCTTTCTTT,CASSLAQEFEAFF